Below are 27 T cell receptor beta chains sequenced from a single sample in a study of OX40 agonist ivuxolimab in advanced cancers. The data were produced by immunoSEQ multiplex PCR, yet TCRdb's version contains in-frame clones alone and is incomplete. This repertoire shows tens of thousands of clones, about 83% found once; its top ten account for 0.95% to 1.5%. Sample: CD4+ or CD8+ T cells sorted from blood, taken in a trial of the OX40 agonist ivuxolimab. The source is an adult with an advanced solid tumor such as melanoma, head and neck, liver or kidney cancer.

The genes are TRBV9 and TRBJ2-6; perhaps TRBD2 as D (6 bases). CDR3 size: 18 residues. V dropped 0 bases and J dropped 4 bases, with 17 bases sitting between them. Germline V gives CDR1 SGDLS, CDR2 YYNGEE. CDR3 sequence: CASSVEETRWAGANVLTF. The CDR3 DNA sequence: TGTGCCAGCAGCGTAGAGGAGACTAGATGGGCCGGGGCCAACGTCCTGACTTTC.

This clone was recorded once. The V call is TRBV5-6, the J call TRBJ1-2; 7 positions match TRBD1. The CDR3 length is 14 residues. Germline-derived CDR1 and CDR2 are SGHDT and YYEEEE. The V segment lost 1 base and the J segment 8 bases; nucleotides outside the gene matches: 8. CDR3 region: CASSLLGQGGGYTF. The DNA of the CDR3 is TGTGCCAGCAGCTTGTTGGGGCAGGGGGGCGGCTACACCTTC.

The chain recombines TRBV18 with TRBJ1-5, with 10 bases lining up with TRBD1. CDR1 KGHSH and CDR2 LQKENI come from the germline V gene. The V and J ends lost 3 bases and 2 bases, in that order; junction bases with no gene match: 7. This CDR3 comprises 17 residues. The chain's CDR3 is CASSPGTGEYGNQPQHF. As DNA, the CDR3 is TGTGCCAGCTCACCTGGGACAGGGGAATACGGCAATCAGCCCCAGCATTTT.

This chain joins TRBV6-5 and TRBJ1-5, with no clear D. CDR3 size: 13 residues. Per germline, CDR1 MNHEY and CDR2 SVGAGI. Trimming shortened V by 0 bases and J by 9 bases, and 9 bases separated the two germline ends. The CDR3 DNA reads TGTGCCAGCAGTTACTCGATGGCAGGGCCCCAGCATTTT. It encodes CASSYSMAGPQHF.

This chain links TRBV9 with TRBJ1-3; tentative D call: TRBD1 (6 bases). CDR1 and CDR2 from the germline V gene are SGDLS and YYNGEE. The CDR3 runs to 15 residues. The V end lost 0 bases, the J end lost 5 bases, and 12 bases lay between the germline ends. CDR3 protein: CASSVAGGGRNTIYF. In DNA form, the CDR3 reads TGTGCCAGCAGCGTAGCTGGGGGCGGACGAAACACCATATATTTT.

The DNA for the CDR3 is TGTGCCAGCAGCTATCGCTGGGACAGCATGAACACTGAAGCTTTCTTT. Translated: CASSYRWDSMNTEAFF. The V gene is TRBV11-2, the J gene TRBJ1-1, with TRBD1 matching over 7 bases. The CDR3 consists of 16 residues. Germline trimming cut 4 bases from V and 0 bases from J; bases unmatched to any gene: 8. Germline CDR1 and CDR2: SGHAT and FQNNGV.

The chain combines TRBV6-1 with TRBJ1-2; TRBD1 matches 7 bases. The germline V gene encodes CDR1 MNHNS and CDR2 SASEGT. With V trimmed by 3 bases and J by 7 bases, 5 bases remained unmatched. This CDR3 has 13 residues. The CDR3 here is CASSDSGQSGYTF. CDR3 nucleotide sequence: TGTGCCAGCAGTGATTCGGGACAGAGTGGCTACACCTTC.

This sequence joins TRBV7-2 and TRBJ1-6, with 8 nucleotides matching TRBD1. V shed 0 bases, J shed 8 bases, and the junction held 9 bases outside the gene matches. This CDR3 region has 17 residues. Germline V gene sequence: CDR1 SGHTA, CDR2 FQGNSA. CDR3 sequence: CASSLAQAGGRYSPLHF. In nucleotides, the CDR3 is TGTGCCAGCAGCTTAGCGCAGGCAGGGGGCCGATATTCACCCCTCCACTTT.

The chain couples TRBV5-6 to TRBJ2-3; 8 nucleotides agree with TRBD2. Germline V gives CDR1 SGHDT, CDR2 YYEEEE. Trimming removed 1 base from V and 7 bases from J; junction bases left unmatched: 8. The CDR3 runs to 15 residues. CDR3 coding DNA: TGTGCCAGCAGCTTGCTACTAGCGGAGCGGCATACGCAGTATTTT. This translates into CASSLLLAERHTQYF.

The chain joins TRBV7-2 to TRBJ2-7; 9 nucleotides line up with TRBD2. Germline CDR1 and CDR2: SGHTA and FQGNSA. The V gene end was trimmed by 4 bases and the J gene end by 3 bases; junction bases not matched to a gene: 16. The CDR3 spans 18 residues. The CDR3 bases are TGTGCCAGCAGCTCCTCGACTAGCGGCTCTAACATCCACTACGAGCAGTACTTC. Encoded protein: CASSSSTSGSNIHYEQYF.

V and J are TRBV6-5 and TRBJ2-2, with D perhaps TRBD1 (6 bases). The germline V gene has CDR1 MNHEY and CDR2 SVGAGI. V lost 5 bases, J lost 6 bases, and 16 bases lay in between. This CDR3 has 15 residues. CDR3 coding DNA: TGTGCCAGCAGTGTACAGGGAACGGGCGCCGGGGAGCTGTTTTTT. Its protein is CASSVQGTGAGELFF.

The CDR3 reads CASSIDRVEEEQYF. The CDR3 coding sequence is TGTGCCAGTAGTATAGATCGGGTTGAAGAGGAGCAGTACTTC. The chain uses TRBV19 and TRBJ2-7; no clear D. Germline-derived CDR1 and CDR2 are LNHDA and SQIVND (reference sequence). There are 14 residues in the CDR3. Trimming removed 0 bases from V and 7 bases from J, with 13 bases in between.

The chain links TRBV10-3 to TRBJ1-1, with 7 bases lining up with TRBD1. The germline V gene encodes CDR1 ENHRY and CDR2 SYGVKD. The length of the CDR3 is 14 residues. The junction had 5 bases not matched to a gene; V was cut back by 6 bases and J by 1 base. In nucleotides, the CDR3 is TGTGCCATCAGCGATTGGACAGGGAACACTGAAGCTTTCTTT. Encoded protein: CAISDWTGNTEAFF.

The chain has TRBV5-4 and TRBJ2-1, with D possibly being TRBD2 (5 bases). The V gene's germline CDR1 is SGHNT and CDR2 YYREEE (reference sequence). The CDR3 totals 15 residues. Deletions cut 3 bases from V and 9 bases from J, with 19 bases between. The CDR3 DNA reads TGTGCCAGCAGCTCACGTGCGCGGGCAAATTTTGAGCAGTTCTTC. Amino acid sequence: CASSSRARANFEQFF.

CDR3 bases: TGCAGCGTTGAAGATCCGGGACAGGGTGTCGACGAGCAGTACTTC. Its translation: CSVEDPGQGVDEQYF. This chain links TRBV29-1 with TRBJ2-7; TRBD1 agrees at 9 bases. Germline lookup yields CDR1 SQVTM and CDR2 ANQGSEA. V shed 0 bases, J shed 5 bases, and the junction held 8 bases outside the gene matches. The length of the CDR3 is 15 residues.

The V gene is TRBV5-4, the J gene TRBJ1-2; TRBD1 matches at 7 bases. Germline V gives CDR1 SGHNT, CDR2 YYREEE (reference sequence). The V and J ends lost 4 bases and 4 bases, in that order; junction bases with no gene match: 7. CDR3 length: 14 amino acids. Here the CDR3 reads CASSGWGQIYGYTF. The CDR3 DNA follows: TGTGCCAGCAGCGGGTGGGGACAGATCTATGGCTACACCTTC.

This clone is a singleton in its sample. This sequence joins TRBV7-8 and TRBJ2-1, with D possibly TRBD1 on 6 matching bases. Germline V gene data show CDR1 as SGHVS and CDR2 as FQNEAQ. Trimming removed 5 bases from V and 5 bases from J, with 19 bases in between. This CDR3 is built from 16 residues. CDR3 residues: CASSRRHRVVNNEQFF. The CDR3 DNA reads as TGTGCCAGCAGCCGGAGACACAGGGTAGTTAACAATGAGCAGTTCTTC.

This clone came up once. The chain couples TRBV5-6 to TRBJ1-5; D is unclear. Germline CDR1 is SGHDT and CDR2 is YYEEEE. The V end was cut by 0 bases, the J end by 3 bases, with 4 bases between. The CDR3 contains 13 residues. The CDR3 here is CASSLDNNQPQHF. CDR3 bases: TGTGCCAGCAGCTTGGACAACAATCAGCCCCAGCATTTT.

V is TRBV28 and J is TRBJ1-5; possibly TRBD1 for D (5 bases). Germline CDR1 MDHEN, CDR2 SYDVKM. V was pared by 1 base and J by 6 bases, with 10 bases between. The CDR3 totals 14 residues. The CDR3 loop is CASSLYGGIQPQHF. For the CDR3, the DNA is TGTGCCAGCAGTTTATACGGGGGGATTCAGCCCCAGCATTTT.

The gene calls are TRBV6-6 and TRBJ1-6; D is uncertain. Germline loops: CDR1 MNHNY, CDR2 SVGAGI (reference sequence). The CDR3 length is 15 residues. The V and J ends lost 7 bases and 0 bases respectively, with 10 bases between them. Here the CDR3 DNA reads TGTGCCAGCACCCCCTGGGCCTCCTATAATTCACCCCTCCACTTT. Amino acids: CASTPWASYNSPLHF.

This chain uses TRBV6-1 with TRBJ2-7; 11 bases match TRBD1. The CDR3 runs to 15 residues. Trimming removed 2 bases from V and 3 bases from J; junction bases left unmatched: 3. Germline V gives CDR1 MNHNS, CDR2 SASEGT. This chain's CDR3 is CASSETGTGGYEQYF. For the CDR3, the DNA is TGTGCCAGCAGTGAAACCGGGACAGGGGGCTACGAGCAGTACTTC.

The V and J genes are TRBV6-6 and TRBJ1-2, with TRBD1 matching 7 bases. Germline V CDR1 and CDR2: MNHNY, SVGAGI (reference sequence). The CDR3 loop spans 15 amino acids. Unmatched junction bases numbered 8, after V lost 0 bases and J lost 7 bases. The CDR3 coding sequence is TGTGCCAGCAGTTACTCGAGACAGGGTGAGGCTGGCTACACCTTC. It translates to CASSYSRQGEAGYTF.

This chain connects TRBV5-6 to TRBJ2-5, with D unclear. Per germline, CDR1 SGHDT and CDR2 YYEEEE. The CDR3 is 13 residues long. Trimming stripped 2 bases from V and 2 bases from J, with 7 bases between. The CDR3 region is CASSLREQETQYF. The CDR3 region has the DNA TGTGCCAGCAGCTTAAGGGAACAAGAGACCCAGTACTTC.

The V and J genes are TRBV5-6 and TRBJ1-3; no clear D. The CDR3 extends over 15 amino acids. Germline V gene sequence: CDR1 SGHDT, CDR2 YYEEEE. Between the trimmed V and J ends, which lost 7 bases and 4 bases, there was a span of 18 bases. CDR3 protein: CASALTGSGGNTIYF. DNA for the CDR3: TGTGCCAGCGCACTCACGGGGTCGGGCGGAAACACCATATATTTT.

V gene TRBV6-1 combines with J gene TRBJ1-1, with 9 bases fitting TRBD1. After removal of 1 base from V and 6 bases from J, the junction contained 6 bases not matched to a gene. The CDR3 spans 15 residues. Germline V gene lookup returns CDR1 MNHNS and CDR2 SASEGT. In nucleotides, the CDR3 is TGTGCCAGCAGTGAAGGTACAGGGGGCATCGCTGAAGCTTTCTTT. This sequence encodes CASSEGTGGIAEAFF.

The chain carries TRBV11-2 and TRBJ2-2; TRBD1 agrees at 9 bases. Germline V lookup: CDR1 SGHAT, CDR2 FQNNGV. Germline trimming cut 3 bases from V and 2 bases from J; bases unmatched to any gene: 4. The CDR3 totals 16 residues. CDR3 residues: CASSFKDRGNTGELFF. The CDR3 coding sequence is TGTGCCAGCAGCTTTAAGGACAGGGGAAACACCGGGGAGCTGTTTTTT.

The genes are TRBV7-2 and TRBJ2-5, with 8 bases lining up with TRBD1. Looked up from germline, CDR1 is SGHTA and CDR2 is FQGNSA. The CDR3 extends over 14 amino acids. With 5 bases clipped from V and 3 bases from J, the junction kept 5 bases outside the gene matches. CDR3 sequence (DNA): TGTGCCAGCAGCCCCTGGGACAGGAAAGAGACCCAGTACTTC. Protein sequence: CASSPWDRKETQYF.